Listed below are T cell receptor beta chains from one sample, sequenced in a study of blood T cell repertoires in COVID-19. Here immunoSEQ multiplex PCR was the method, and the copy in TCRdb shows in-frame clones only, minus some. The sample yields approximately 450,000 clones, roughly 90% seen once. Sequences were obtained from peripheral blood. These receptors all stem from a woman aged 25-40 years with acute or convalescent COVID-19. The CDR3 runs from the conserved cysteine through the conserved F or W.

cdr3_aa | v_call
CASSTPGTGIGEQYF | TRBV7-2
CASSRVGLVSDTQYF | TRBV11-2
CASRSSGGRSDTQYF | TRBV6-5
CATSRTTGGYEKLFF | TRBV15
CASRAEPTEAFF | TRBV19
CSAQLRDSSYEQYF | TRBV29-1
CASSKDSPGQGYFYGYTF | TRBV21-1
CASSAAGGAGEKLFF | TRBV9
CASSEGTGGNGYTF | TRBV6-1
CAISESRSWGGPKYEQYF | TRBV10-3
CASSLIGGNGYTF | TRBV7-3
CAWDGRGGEEQYF | TRBV30
CASSFTGGRGGEQFF | TRBV11-2
CASRDGMGRPFTDTQYF | TRBV2
CASSQIAGSTDTQYF | TRBV18
CASSLYSQETQYF | TRBV5-6
CASSPPGEETQYF | TRBV7-7
CASSLGIAGQVSGNTIYF | TRBV7-9
CASSQVFEGYEQYF | TRBV4-1
CASSIVQGQSPLHF | TRBV19
CSVGPRTGYEQYF | TRBV29-1
CASSLLWANEQFF | TRBV5-5
CASSLVAGNTIYF | TRBV7-9
CASSLYNEQFF | TRBV27
CATSYEAGIASRAFF | TRBV15
CASSQGPSTDTQYF | TRBV4-1
CASSQDLLSLHEQYF | TRBV4-2
CASRQGSSYNSPLHF | TRBV6-5
CASSRQGVNTEAFF | TRBV5-4
CASSYSDSPVTGKLFF | TRBV6-5
CASTPPHGGVNQPQHF | TRBV28
CASSRARSGGTQYF | TRBV7-9
CASTGQANSPLHF | TRBV6-5
CASGGTTGGYTF | TRBV9
CATSGLVGPHQPQHF | TRBV24-1
CASTPGGGWNTQYF | TRBV6-5
CASSTETRTDFYGYTF | TRBV27
CASRDRAATNEKLFF | TRBV28
CSAKGMQGARDTEAFF | TRBV29-1
CSVLQGSKNIQYF | TRBV29-1
CASSPRNSGETQYF | TRBV2
CASRGSSQETQYF | TRBV5-1
CASGQTGRETQYF | TRBV12-5
CASSVSGTSGGSSYEQYF | TRBV9
CASSLLAGEYNEQFF | TRBV2
CASSYDRGNQPQHF | TRBV6-6
CATMLAGVNTGELFF | TRBV2
CAASSGALSGNTIYF | TRBV10-3